Presented here are 15 T cell receptor beta chains from one specimen sequenced in a study of lymphopenia after photon versus proton radiotherapy. Libraries were prepared by immunoSEQ multiplex PCR; TCRdb keeps only in-frame clonotypes and omits some of them. In the table there are about 50,000 clones, around 88% of which are singletons. The input for sequencing was peripheral blood, taken from a patient treated with photon-based radiotherapy. The source is a man between 45 and 60 years old with gastric cancer.

The V and J genes are TRBV29-1 and TRBJ2-4; D call uncertain. Trimming removed 6 bases from V and 12 bases from J, with 18 bases in between. CDR3 length equals 12 residues. The germline gives CDR1 SQVTM, CDR2 ANQGSEA. CDR3 amino acids: CSVILDGESQYF. Here the CDR3 DNA reads TGCAGCGTCATACTGGACGGCGAATCTCAGTACTTC.

This chain joins TRBV6-6 and TRBJ1-1; D is ambiguous. Per germline, CDR1 MNHNY and CDR2 SVGAGI (reference sequence). The CDR3 extends over 12 amino acids. The V end was cut by 0 bases, the J end by 13 bases, with 12 bases between. The CDR3 region is CASSYSRADCFF. Written as DNA, the CDR3 is TGTGCCAGCAGTTACTCAAGGGCTGACTGTTTCTTT.

This sequence joins TRBV5-1 and TRBJ1-3; D is undetermined. Germline CDR1 reads SGHRS; CDR2 reads YFSETQ. Trimming took 0 bases from V and 3 from J, leaving 1 base between them. The CDR3 has 12 amino acids. CDR3 DNA: TGCGCCAGCAGCTTGGGTGGAAACACCATATATTTT. It codes for CASSLGGNTIYF.

This clone appeared a few times. J is TRBJ2-1 and V is TRBV5-6; 15 bases map to TRBD2. This CDR3 is 16 amino acids long. With V trimmed by 3 bases and J by 9 bases, 7 bases remained unmatched. Germline V CDR1 and CDR2: SGHDT, YYEEEE. CDR3 DNA: TGTGCCAGCAGCTCGCGAGGGACTAGCGGGAGGAGTGAGCAGTTCTTC. Translated, it gives CASSSRGTSGRSEQFF.

CDR3 loop: CSANPTGGYGYTF. For the CDR3, the DNA is TGCAGCGCAAACCCGACAGGGGGCTATGGCTACACCTTC. The chain couples TRBV29-1 to TRBJ1-2, with 9 bases identical to TRBD1. Looked up from germline, CDR1 is SQVTM and CDR2 is ANQGSEA. Trimming took 7 bases from V and 4 from J; bases not matched to a gene: 7. The CDR3 runs 13 residues. The full variable domain, rest sourced from reference TRBV29-1 and TRBJ1-2, is SAVISQKPSRDICQRGTSLTIQCQVDSQVTMMFWYRQQPGQSLTLIATANQGSEATYESGFVIDKFPISRPNLTFSTLTVSNMSPEDSSIYLCSANPTGGYGYTFGSGTRLTVV.

This clone was detected once. The V gene is TRBV5-1, the J gene TRBJ1-1; D remains ambiguous. CDR1 and CDR2 (germline): SGHRS, YFSETQ. The CDR3 runs to 13 residues. Between the trimmed V and J ends, which lost 0 bases and 9 bases, there was a span of 12 bases. This chain's CDR3 is CASSLEQAQQAFF. The CDR3 DNA sequence: TGCGCCAGCAGCTTGGAGCAGGCACAACAAGCTTTCTTT.

The chain recombines TRBV30 with TRBJ1-2; 7 bases map to TRBD1. The V gene's germline CDR1 is GTSNPN and CDR2 SVGIG (reference sequence). This CDR3 contains 15 residues. V was clipped by 4 bases and J by 5 bases; unmatched bases: 13. CDR3 coding DNA: TGTGCCTGGAAACAGGGGACGACTGGCCGATATGGCTACACCTTC. It codes for CAWKQGTTGRYGYTF.

The V gene is TRBV9, the J gene TRBJ2-3; D is uncertain. The CDR3 is 15 amino acids. Trimming cost V 0 bases and J 2 bases, with 10 bases left between them. CDR1 and CDR2 (germline): SGDLS, YYNGEE. The CDR3: CASSVAGTYTDTQYF. The CDR3 DNA reads TGTGCCAGCAGCGTAGCGGGCACCTACACAGATACGCAGTATTTT.

V is TRBV27 and J is TRBJ2-7, with 7 bases aligning to TRBD1. Trimming removed 4 bases from V and 3 bases from J; junction bases left unmatched: 9. This CDR3 spans 15 amino acids. CDR1 is MNHEY, CDR2 SMNVEV, per germline (reference sequence). The CDR3 reads CASSSLQGNFYEQYF. The CDR3 bases are TGTGCCAGCAGTTCCCTACAGGGGAATTTCTACGAGCAGTACTTC.

V is TRBV6-1 and J is TRBJ1-4; unclear D gene. V was trimmed by 2 bases and J by 15 bases, leaving 13 bases between them. The CDR3 extends over 12 amino acids. Per the germline V gene, CDR1 is MNHNS and CDR2 is SASEGT. The CDR3 DNA follows: TGTGCCAGCAGTGAACGAGGCCCAGGCATGTTTTTT. This gives the protein CASSERGPGMFF.

The V and J genes are TRBV19 and TRBJ1-1, with unresolved D. This CDR3 has 15 amino acids. The V end was cut by 5 bases, the J end by 0 bases, with 13 bases between. Germline CDR1 LNHDA, CDR2 SQIVND (reference sequence). CDR3 region: CASSPWGSMNTEAFF. The CDR3 DNA sequence: TGTGCCAGTAGTCCCTGGGGAAGCATGAACACTGAAGCTTTCTTT. Full variable domain (outside the CDR3, taken from reference TRBV19 and TRBJ1-1): DGGITQSPKYLFRKEGQNVTLSCEQNLNHDAMYWYRQDPGQGLRLIYYSQIVNDFQKGDIAEGYSVSREKKESFPLTVTSAQKNPTAFYLCASSPWGSMNTEAFFGQGTRLTVV.

The chain links TRBV2 to TRBJ1-1; D is ambiguous. Per germline, CDR1 SNHLY and CDR2 FYNNEI. V shed 4 bases and J shed 1 base, with 10 bases lying between them. This CDR3 comprises 14 residues. CDR3 nucleotides: TGTGCCAGCAGTGGGGTTTACAGGAACACTGAAGCTTTCTTT. Translating it yields CASSGVYRNTEAFF.

This chain joins TRBV7-2 and TRBJ2-7, with a possible D match to TRBD1 (6 bases). V was pared by 4 bases and J by 2 bases, with 12 bases between. Germline CDR1 reads SGHTA; CDR2 reads FQGNSA. The CDR3 covers 14 residues. The CDR3 DNA reads as TGTGCCAGCAGCTCGTACAGGGACGCCTACGAGCAGTACTTC. It yields the protein CASSSYRDAYEQYF.

The V and J genes are TRBV7-9 and TRBJ2-1; D remains ambiguous. This CDR3 has 13 amino acids. Germline V gene sequence: CDR1 SEHNR, CDR2 FQNEAQ (reference sequence). V was clipped by 0 bases and J by 10 bases, with 10 bases between them. CDR3 in amino acids: CASSLALGREQFF. In DNA, the CDR3 is TGTGCCAGCAGCTTAGCGTTGGGTAGGGAGCAGTTCTTC.

The table lists this clone with many counts. The chain recombines TRBV7-9 with TRBJ2-7, with D unclear. The germline V and J ends were trimmed by 4 bases and 1 base, with 5 bases remaining between them. The CDR3 extends over 12 amino acids. Germline CDR1 and CDR2: SEHNR and FQNEAQ (reference sequence). CDR3 region: CASSSTSYEQYF. The CDR3 coding sequence is TGTGCCAGCAGCTCAACTTCCTACGAGCAGTACTTC.